The 3 T cell receptor beta chains listed next were all sequenced from one sample in a study of blood T cell repertoires in COVID-19 (dated by TCRdb to between 2020 and 2021). Library preparation used the immunoSEQ multiplex PCR assay. In TCRdb, the immuneACCESS table is reduced to in-frame sequences with V and J assigned. These tables do not hold every clone; where another copy was compared, an unresolved V gene accounts for under half, and the others remain unexplained. The sample table records 200,000 to 300,000 clones; around 86% of these occur just once. The ten largest make up roughly 3.5% of the sample. The sequencing input was PBMCs or T cells enriched from blood (not recorded which). The origin of the receptors is a woman in her thirties or forties with acute COVID-19.

The rearrangement joins TRBV6-1 to TRBJ2-5, with TRBD1 matching 10 bases. The CDR3 has 15 amino acids. V lost 1 base, J lost 5 bases, and 4 bases stayed unmatched. The germline CDR1 and CDR2 sequences are MNHNS and SASEGT. CDR3 protein: CASSEEGTGEETQYF. The CDR3 nucleotides are TGTGCCAGCAGTGAAGAGGGGACAGGGGAGGAGACCCAGTACTTC.

Concerning this clone: Other DNA sequences in the same sample also yield this CDR3. This rearrangement joins TRBV19 to TRBJ2-3, with D hard to call. The germline V and J ends were trimmed by 3 bases and 1 base, with 5 bases remaining between them. This CDR3 has 13 residues. Germline CDR1 LNHDA, CDR2 SQIVND (reference sequence). The CDR3: CASSIQGTDTQYF. The CDR3 DNA reads TGTGCCAGTAGTATCCAGGGCACAGATACGCAGTATTTT.

The chain recombines TRBV11-3 with TRBJ2-5; 8 positions match TRBD2. J was trimmed by 5 bases and V by 5 bases; bases with no gene match: 10. This CDR3 spans 15 amino acids. In germline, CDR1 is SGHNT, CDR2 YENEEA. The CDR3 DNA follows: TGTGCCAGCAGCCCCCATGGGACTAGATGGGAGACCCAGTACTTC. It specifies CASSPHGTRWETQYF.